This T cell receptor (beta chain) was recorded in a study of cytomegalovirus exposure and HLA in healthy donors. Study as a whole: An earlier analysis found fewer than 140 million unique TCR beta sequences from around 180 million T cells. For the 300 to 450 genotyped donors, more than 80% fell within the Caucasian-associated ancestry cluster. Study-wide points: According to the study, roughly 180 TCR beta chains were cytomegalovirus-associated. A further, later analysis showed that HLA-associated TCR beta chains (compared with equally common others) were more clonally expanded.

From germline, CDR1 is LGHNA and CDR2 YNFKEQ. Losses at the gene ends were 3 bases for V and 3 bases for J; bases not matched to a gene: 13. There are 19 residues in the CDR3. The PCR ran on 60 Vbeta and 13 Jbeta primers. Generated by immunoSEQ multiplex PCR, the TCRdb table keeps only in-frame clones and is missing some. The data hold under 170,000 clones, with roughly 78% observed a single time. Remarks on this clone: The antigen is not known.

The chain couples TRBV4-2 to TRBJ2-5, with 13 positions matching TRBD2. The specimen was PBMCs. The origin of this receptor is a man aged 45 to 65 in good health and CMV-seropositive. CDR3 in DNA: TGTGCCAGCAGCCAGGATTTAACCAGGACTAGCGGGAGTAAAGAGACCCAGTACTTC. This encodes CASSQDLTRTSGSKETQYF.